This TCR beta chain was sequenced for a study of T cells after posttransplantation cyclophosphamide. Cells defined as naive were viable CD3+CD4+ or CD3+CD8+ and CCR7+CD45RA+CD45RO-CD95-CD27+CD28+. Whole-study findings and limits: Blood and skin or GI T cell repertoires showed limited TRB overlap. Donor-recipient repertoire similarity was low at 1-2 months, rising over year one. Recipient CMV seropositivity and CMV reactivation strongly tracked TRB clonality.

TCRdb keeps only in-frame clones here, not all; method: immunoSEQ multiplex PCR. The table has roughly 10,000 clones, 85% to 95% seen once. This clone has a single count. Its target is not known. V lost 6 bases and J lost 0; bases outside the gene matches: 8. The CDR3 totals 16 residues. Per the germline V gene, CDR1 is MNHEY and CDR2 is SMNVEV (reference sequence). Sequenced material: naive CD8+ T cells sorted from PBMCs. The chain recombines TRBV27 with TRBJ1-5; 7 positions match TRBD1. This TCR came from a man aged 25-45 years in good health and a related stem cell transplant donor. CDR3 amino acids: CASSPQQGNSNQPQHF. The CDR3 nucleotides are TGTGCCAGCAGCCCCCAACAGGGGAATAGCAATCAGCCCCAGCATTTT.